Reported below is one T cell receptor (beta chain). These data come from a study of control samples from healthy donors and cancer patients. The repertoire was sequenced with immunoSEQ multiplex PCR; TCRdb's copy has only in-frame clones and lacks some. The profile covers fewer than 200,000 clones, with roughly 93% appearing a single time and over 3.5% taken by the ten largest. Germline assignment: CDR1 ENHRY and CDR2 SYGVKD. This CDR3 comprises 12 residues. Trimming removed 11 bases from V and 8 bases from J; junction bases left unmatched: 11. The sequenced material came from blood. The chain employs TRBV10-3 and TRBJ1-2, with TRBD1 matching over 7 bases. The receptor was derived from an older woman in good health. The CDR3 here is CAVQQGTEGYTF. CDR3 sequence (DNA): TGTGCCGTACAACAGGGGACGGAGGGCTACACCTTC.